The 16 T cell receptor beta chains in this list originate from one sample, sequenced in a study of OX40 agonist ivuxolimab in advanced cancers. Profiled with immunoSEQ multiplex PCR; TCRdb holds only in-frame clones, not every one. The data show roughly 28,000 clones, approximately 86% seen once. This sample comprised CD4+ or CD8+ T cells sorted from blood, obtained in a trial of the OX40 agonist ivuxolimab. These receptors all stem from an adult with an advanced solid tumor such as melanoma, head and neck, liver or kidney cancer.

The chain joins TRBV27 to TRBJ2-4, with D unresolved. The CDR3 is 16 residues long. The V and J ends lost 5 bases and 0 bases respectively, with 14 bases between them. The V gene's germline CDR1 is MNHEY and CDR2 SMNVEV (reference sequence). The CDR3 sequence is CASSPRQSLAKNIQYF. Here the CDR3 DNA reads TGTGCCAGCAGTCCTCGACAATCGCTAGCCAAAAACATTCAGTACTTC.

V is TRBV29-1 and J is TRBJ1-2; 9 positions match TRBD1. Germline CDR1 reads SQVTM; CDR2 reads ANQGSEA. V gave up 7 bases and J gave up 11 bases; unmatched junction bases: 8. There are 11 residues in the CDR3. The CDR3 DNA reads as TGCAGCGCTAACGACAGGGGGGGATACACCTTC. Protein sequence: CSANDRGGYTF.

By share, this clone ranks as large (0.1 to 1%). The V call is TRBV6-4, the J call TRBJ2-2, with D possibly TRBD1 on 6 matching bases. The V and J ends lost 6 bases and 2 bases respectively, with 19 bases between them. The germline CDR1 and CDR2 sequences are MRHNA and SNTAGT. The length of the CDR3 is 17 residues. The CDR3 protein is CASSNYYRDINTGELFF. The CDR3 nucleotides read TGTGCCAGCAGCAACTACTACAGGGATATAAACACCGGGGAGCTGTTTTTT.

The chain recombines TRBV28 with TRBJ2-5; possible D gene TRBD1, 5 bases. The J call may be in error: the DNA end matches TRBJ2-7 better. This CDR3 comprises 16 residues. CDR1 is MDHEN and CDR2 is SYDVKM in the germline V gene. CDR3 DNA: TGTGCCAGCAGCCTGGTAGTGACAGAGGTTACCTACGAGCAGTACTTC. Encoded protein: CASSLVVTEVTYEQYF.

V is TRBV2 and J is TRBJ2-1; possibly TRBD2 for D (5 bases). The CDR3 covers 12 residues. The ends were cut back, 8 bases at V and 5 bases at J, with 10 bases in the middle. The germline CDR1 and CDR2 sequences are SNHLY and FYNNEI. CDR3 DNA sequence: TGTGCCAGCGTGCAGCGGAACAATGAGCAGTTCTTC. Protein: CASVQRNNEQFF.

This chain connects TRBV19 to TRBJ2-7; 9 bases match TRBD1. Germline V gene sequence: CDR1 LNHDA, CDR2 SQIVND (reference sequence). The CDR3 totals 16 residues. Unmatched junction bases numbered 10, after V lost 3 bases and J lost 4 bases. CDR3 in DNA: TGTGCCAGTAGTATCCCGGACAGGGGCAAAGGATACGAGCAGTACTTC. It codes for CASSIPDRGKGYEQYF.

The chain joins TRBV7-6 to TRBJ2-3; D is unclear. Per germline, CDR1 SGHVS and CDR2 FNYEAQ. The ends were cut back, 0 bases at V and 2 bases at J, with 3 bases in the middle. The CDR3 loop spans 13 amino acids. CDR3 nucleotide sequence: TGTGCCAGCAGCTTAGCAACCACAGATACGCAGTATTTT. As protein: CASSLATTDTQYF.

The rearrangement joins TRBV6-5 to TRBJ1-6; D gene unclear. The V end lost 4 bases, the J end lost 8 bases, and 18 bases lay between the germline ends. The length of the CDR3 is 16 residues. From germline, CDR1 is MNHEY and CDR2 SVGAGI. The CDR3 DNA reads as TGTGCCAGCAGTTCCACCCCGATACCATCGGATTCACCCCTCCACTTT. It codes for CASSSTPIPSDSPLHF.

The chain has TRBV10-2 and TRBJ1-3; D is unresolved. Trimming pared 8 bases from V and 2 bases from J, leaving 13 bases between. CDR3 length: 14 amino acids. The germline gives CDR1 WSHSY, CDR2 SAAADI. The CDR3 bases are TGCGCCAGCGGGGATTCATGGGCTGGAAACACCATATATTTT. Protein product: CASGDSWAGNTIYF.

The CDR3 nucleotides read TGTGCCAGCGCAGGCCCCGGAGGGGCTAACTATGGCTACACCTTC. As protein: CASAGPGGANYGYTF. The V gene is TRBV25-1, the J gene TRBJ1-2; TRBD1 might be the D (5 bases). V was shortened by 8 bases and J by 0 bases, with 16 bases between the two germline ends. Germline lookup yields CDR1 MGHDK and CDR2 SYGVNS. The CDR3 has 15 amino acids.

The chain recombines TRBV2 with TRBJ2-7; 11 bases line up with TRBD1. After removal of 4 bases from V and 4 bases from J, the junction contained 3 bases not matched to a gene. CDR3 length: 14 amino acids. Germline CDR1 is SNHLY and CDR2 is FYNNEI. The CDR3: CASSAGDRGYEQYF. The CDR3 DNA reads as TGTGCCAGCAGTGCCGGGGACAGGGGGTACGAGCAGTACTTC.

This rearrangement joins TRBV19 to TRBJ1-2; 7 bases are shared with TRBD1. After removal of 1 base from V and 5 bases from J, the junction contained 4 bases not matched to a gene. Germline-derived CDR1 and CDR2 are LNHDA and SQIVND (reference sequence). The CDR3 is 14 amino acids. In DNA, the CDR3 is TGTGCCAGTAGTATAGGAGCACAGGGGTATGGCTACACCTTC. The encoded protein is CASSIGAQGYGYTF.

This chain connects TRBV7-9 to TRBJ2-3; 7 bases align to TRBD2. The junction had 4 bases not matched to a gene; V was cut back by 6 bases and J by 1 base. CDR3 size: 14 residues. Germline loops: CDR1 SEHNR, CDR2 FQNEAQ (reference sequence). As DNA, the CDR3 is TGTGCCAGCAGATTTGGGGGGGGCACAGATACGCAGTATTTT. Protein: CASRFGGGTDTQYF.

The chain has TRBV29-1 and TRBJ1-5; 8 nucleotides line up with TRBD1. CDR1 is SQVTM, CDR2 ANQGSEA, per germline. CDR3 length equals 14 residues. Trimming cost V 6 bases and J 7 bases; bases outside gene matches: 11. CDR3 coding DNA: TGCAGCGTCGAGGACAGGGTGTGGAAACAGCCCCAGCATTTT. Its protein product is CSVEDRVWKQPQHF.

The J gene is TRBJ2-7, the V gene TRBV19; 10 bases fit TRBD1. Losses at the gene ends were 5 bases for V and 3 bases for J; bases not matched to a gene: 7. Germline assignment: CDR1 LNHDA and CDR2 SQIVND (reference sequence). The CDR3 contains 15 residues. CDR3 nucleotide sequence: TGTGCCAGTAGTCCGGGACAGGGGTTGATCTACGAGCAGTACTTC. As protein: CASSPGQGLIYEQYF.

The CDR3 is CASSPYFSGESRGYTF. DNA for the CDR3: TGTGCCAGCAGCCCTTACTTTTCGGGGGAGTCGAGAGGCTACACCTTC. The rearrangement links TRBV9 to TRBJ1-2; possibly TRBD1 for D (5 bases). CDR1 and CDR2 from the germline V gene are SGDLS and YYNGEE. Trimming pared 4 bases from V and 8 bases from J, leaving 24 bases between. The CDR3 is 16 amino acids.